The sequence of this TCR beta chain was determined in a study of blood T cell repertoires in COVID-19. This CDR3 has 12 residues. The germline gives CDR1 LGHDT, CDR2 YNNKEL (reference sequence). With 6 bases clipped from V and 3 bases from J, the junction kept 0 bases outside the gene matches. The method was immunoSEQ multiplex PCR; TCRdb's version includes in-frame clones alone and lacks a portion of them. Here the sample spans fewer than 110,000 clones, roughly nine tenths being singletons. V usage is TRBV3-1 (or the pseudogene TRBV3-2) and J usage is TRBJ1-2, with TRBD1 matching over 8 bases. The clonotype comes from a man aged 50-60 years with acute or convalescent COVID-19. Input material: peripheral blood. In DNA form, the CDR3 reads TGTGCCAGCAGACAGGGGGACTATGGCTACACCTTC. Protein product: CASRQGDYGYTF.